Detailed here is one T cell receptor beta chain. As yet, its antigen is unknown. This entry comes from a study of cytomegalovirus exposure and HLA in healthy donors. It was with 60 Vbeta and 13 Jbeta primers that the PCR ran. TCRdb keeps only in-frame clones here, not all; method: immunoSEQ multiplex PCR. The data contain 120,000 to 150,000 clones, 75% to 80% of them singletons. The CDR3 runs 14 residues. Per the germline V gene, CDR1 is SQVTM and CDR2 is ANQGSEA. V lost 6 bases and J lost 3; bases outside the gene matches: 7. Study results and caveats: The authors later found most CMV-associated TCR beta chains appeared HLA-restricted. About 87% or about 30% of the time was how often most TCR beta V segments were productive, according to an earlier analysis.

This clonotype was obtained from a man between 35 and 55 years old in good health and CMV-seropositive. The sample consisted of PBMCs. The chain links TRBV29-1 to TRBJ2-7; the match to TRBD1 covers 11 bases. CDR3 sequence reads: CSVGTGGSLYEQYF. CDR3 nucleotide sequence: TGCAGCGTGGGGACAGGGGGTTCCCTCTACGAGCAGTACTTC.